These T cell receptor beta chains were read from a single sample in a study of T-cell memory formation after mild COVID-19. TCRdb re-analysed the 5' RACE reads in MiXCR, keeping a single row per CDR3 protein. The sample carries approximately 350,000 distinct CDR3 sequences, roughly an eighth recorded once. Sequenced material: PBMCs or a T cell subset sorted from them (not recorded which). The receptors stem from a young man who had mild COVID-19 (a few samples of this study predate the infection). Cell type and time point are not known. The CDR3 runs from the conserved cysteine through the conserved F or W. A D gene is named only where the DNA matches it firmly. The size field is filled for only some rows; it gives once, few, many or a size class.

v_gene,j_gene,d_gene,abundance,CDR3nt,CDR3aa
TRBV2,TRBJ1-1,NA,NA,TGTGCCAGCACCGAGGACAGCACTGAAGCTTTCTTT,CASTEDSTEAFF
TRBV7-6,TRBJ2-1,NA,many,TGTGCCAGCAGCCAGGAAAACAATGAGCAGTTCTTC,CASSQENNEQFF
TRBV3-1,TRBJ1-3,NA,NA,TGTGCCAGCAGCCAAGGGACCAGATCTGGAAACACCATATATTTT,CASSQGTRSGNTIYF
TRBV4-3,TRBJ2-2,NA,few,TGCGCCAGCAGCCAAGATCAGGGGACCGGGGAGCTGTTTTTT,CASSQDQGTGELFF
TRBV6-2/TRBV6-3,TRBJ1-2,TRBD1,few,TGTGCCACCAAGACAGGGGGCGATGGCTACACCTTC,CATKTGGDGYTF
TRBV12-3/TRBV12-4,TRBJ1-2,NA,few,TGTGCCAGCCGAGGGGACCTCTATGGCTACACCTTC,CASRGDLYGYTF
TRBV7-9,TRBJ2-7,NA,few,TGTGCCAGCAGCTCACCGCAATACAGGGATCCCTACGAGCAGTACTTC,CASSSPQYRDPYEQYF
TRBV2,TRBJ2-3,NA,few,TGTGCCAGCAGTGTCGACCGGGCCCCAGATACGCAGTATTTT,CASSVDRAPDTQYF
TRBV7-9,TRBJ2-7,NA,NA,TGTGCCAGCAGCTTAGCCCCGGCTCGGATTAACGAGCAGTACTTC,CASSLAPARINEQYF
TRBV12-3/TRBV12-4,TRBJ2-5,NA,few,TGTGCCAGCAGACCGGACGACCAAGAGACCCAGTACTTC,CASRPDDQETQYF
TRBV5-1,TRBJ2-2,NA,NA,TGCGCCAGCGGGACACCGAACACCGGGGAGCTGTTTTTT,CASGTPNTGELFF
TRBV12-3/TRBV12-4,TRBJ1-1,NA,NA,TGTGCCAGCAGTTCGGGACGGCACACTGAAGCTTTCTTT,CASSSGRHTEAFF
TRBV12-3/TRBV12-4,TRBJ2-2,NA,NA,TGTGCCAGCAGGGCGGAAGCAAACACCGGGGAGCTGTTTTTT,CASRAEANTGELFF
TRBV6-4,TRBJ2-1,NA,NA,TGTGCCAGCAGTGACTCGAAGGGGAGCGAGCAGTTCTTC,CASSDSKGSEQFF
TRBV12-3/TRBV12-4,TRBJ2-3,NA,NA,TGTGCCAGCAAACCGGGGGCCGATACGCAGTATTTT,CASKPGADTQYF
TRBV5-1,TRBJ2-7,NA,many,TGCGCCAGCAGCTTGGACAGGGAACTGAGCGAGCAGTACTTC,CASSLDRELSEQYF
TRBV7-9,TRBJ1-6,NA,NA,TGTGCCAGCAGCTCCGCAGGGAATTCACCCCTCCACTTT,CASSSAGNSPLHF
TRBV7-3,TRBJ1-1,TRBD1,NA,TGTGCCAGCAGCGTATCAGGGGGCGGAAACACTGAAGCTTTCTTT,CASSVSGGGNTEAFF
TRBV7-9,TRBJ1-2,NA,few,TGTGCCAGCAGCTCCTCGTCCCGGGACCTTCTCGTTGACTATGGCTACACCTTC,CASSSSSRDLLVDYGYTF
TRBV6-2/TRBV6-3,TRBJ2-7,NA,few,TGTGCCAGCAGTTATGACCCCATGGGGGCCCTTCCTCTCGAGCAGTACTTC,CASSYDPMGALPLEQYF
TRBV7-3,TRBJ2-1,NA,few,TGTGCCAGCAGCTTAATAGCGTTTAGCCCCAATGAGCAGTTCTTC,CASSLIAFSPNEQFF
TRBV7-2,TRBJ2-3,NA,few,TGTGCCACCCTCATCAGCACACAGCCTTCGGGCACAGATACGCAGTATTTT,CATLISTQPSGTDTQYF
TRBV7-9,TRBJ1-5,NA,few,TGTGCCAGCAGCTTAGAAGGAATTAGCAATCAGCCCCAGCATTTT,CASSLEGISNQPQHF
TRBV12-3/TRBV12-4,TRBJ2-7,TRBD1,NA,TGTGCCAGCACCGATCGTAGGACAGGGGGCCAGATCTTC,CASTDRRTGGQIF
TRBV7-9,TRBJ1-2,NA,NA,TGTGCCAGCAGCCAGTCCGGGGACCCCCAGGCACTCTATGGCTACACCTTC,CASSQSGDPQALYGYTF
TRBV7-9,TRBJ2-7,NA,many,TGTGCCAGCAGCTTAGCGGGCGAGCAGTACTTC,CASSLAGEQYF
TRBV5-4,TRBJ1-2,NA,NA,TGTGCCAGCAGCCCGACAGCTAACTATGGCTACACCTTC,CASSPTANYGYTF
TRBV5-1,TRBJ1-1,NA,many,TGCGCCAGCAGACGGGGAGGGGATGGCACTGAAGCTTTCTTT,CASRRGGDGTEAFF
TRBV2,TRBJ2-2,NA,NA,TGTGCCAGCAGTGTGGAGATTAGATACACCGGGGAGCTGTTTTTT,CASSVEIRYTGELFF
TRBV4-2,TRBJ1-1,TRBD1,NA,TGTGCCAGCAGCCAAGCCCCGACAGGGGGCGAGGCTGAAGCTTTCTTT,CASSQAPTGGEAEAFF
TRBV7-9,TRBJ2-6,NA,NA,TGTGCCAGCAGCTTAGAAGGGTCACTATGGGCCAACGTCCTGACTTTC,CASSLEGSLWANVLTF
TRBV4-2,TRBJ2-7,NA,NA,TGTGCCAGCAGCCCGGAAGCGGGCGTGTACGAGCAGTACTTC,CASSPEAGVYEQYF
TRBV3-1,TRBJ2-1,TRBD2,many,TGTGCCAGCAGGACTAGCGGGGGGCACAATGAGCAGTTCTTC,CASRTSGGHNEQFF
TRBV30,TRBJ2-7,TRBD1,few,TGTGCCTGGGGGACAGAGCTTCGGGTGGACTTC,CAWGTELRVDF
TRBV5-1,TRBJ2-7,NA,many,TGCGCCAGCAGTTCGATAGCGCTGGGTGGGCAGTACTTC,CASSSIALGGQYF
TRBV5-1,TRBJ1-2,NA,few,TGCGCCAGCAGCTTATATGGGGGTAACTATGGCTACACCTTC,CASSLYGGNYGYTF
TRBV7-6,TRBJ2-3,NA,few,TGTGCCAGCAGCTTGACAGGATCGGCAGATACGCAGTATTTT,CASSLTGSADTQYF
TRBV4-2,TRBJ2-1,TRBD1,NA,TGTGCCAGCAAAGGGCAGGACAGGGTCAAAAATGAGCAGTTCTTC,CASKGQDRVKNEQFF
TRBV6-5,TRBJ1-2,NA,many,TGTGCCAGCAGTTACGGAGCCAGCTTTTATGGCTACACCTTC,CASSYGASFYGYTF
TRBV29-1,TRBJ2-5,NA,few,TGCAGCGTTGAGTCAACCGGGGCCCTGGAGCAGTACTTC,CSVESTGALEQYF
TRBV6-2/TRBV6-3,TRBJ1-2,NA,NA,TGTGCCAGCAGTTATCGGGCGAACTATGGCTACACCTTC,CASSYRANYGYTF
TRBV20-1,TRBJ2-7,TRBD2,many,TGCAGTGCTAGACGGGGGGGAGGTTACGAGCAGTACTTC,CSARRGGGYEQYF
TRBV12-3/TRBV12-4,TRBJ1-6,NA,many,TGTGCCAGCAGTTTAGGATCAGGGAAGGATTCACCCCTCCACTTT,CASSLGSGKDSPLHF
TRBV5-1,TRBJ2-1,TRBD1,few,TGCGCCAGCAGCCGCAGACAGGGCTCCTACAATGAGCAGTTCTTC,CASSRRQGSYNEQFF
TRBV5-6,TRBJ1-6,NA,few,TGTGCCAGCAGCTCACGACGATGGAGGATGGATAATTCACCCCTCCACTTT,CASSSRRWRMDNSPLHF
TRBV7-9,TRBJ1-1,NA,few,TGTGCCAGCAGCTTAGCAGGCGAATCTGAAGCTTTCTTT,CASSLAGESEAFF
TRBV27,TRBJ1-1,NA,few,TGTGCCAGCAGGGGGACGGAGAACACTGAAGCTTTCTTT,CASRGTENTEAFF
TRBV3-1,TRBJ1-1,TRBD1,NA,TGTGCCAGCAGCAAATCAGGGGGATTGGGAACTGAAGCTTTCTTT,CASSKSGGLGTEAFF
TRBV20-1,TRBJ2-7,TRBD2,NA,TGCAGTGCTAGGAGCGGGGAGTCCTACGAGCAGTACTTC,CSARSGESYEQYF
TRBV4-1,TRBJ1-1,NA,few,TGCGCCAGCAGCCACCCTAGGGGGGAAGTAGCTTTCTTT,CASSHPRGEVAFF
TRBV20-1,TRBJ2-7,TRBD2,few,TGCAGTGCCCGAGGGAGCGGGGGCGAGCAGTACTTC,CSARGSGGEQYF
TRBV6-6,TRBJ2-2,NA,few,TGTGCCAGCAGTTACTCGGCCAACGCCCGGGAGCTGTTTTTT,CASSYSANARELFF
TRBV10-3,TRBJ2-3,NA,NA,TGTGCCATCGGGAAAAGTAGCACAGATACGCAGTATTTT,CAIGKSSTDTQYF
TRBV9,TRBJ2-7,NA,few,TGTGCCAGCAGCCCCCGGACGGCTCCCTACGAGCAGTACTTC,CASSPRTAPYEQYF
TRBV10-3,TRBJ2-5,TRBD2,NA,TGTGCCATCAGTGAGTCCGGGACGGGAGGCGAAGGGGAGACCCAGTACTTC,CAISESGTGGEGETQYF
TRBV12-3/TRBV12-4,TRBJ1-2,NA,few,TGTGCCAGCAGTTTTTTGGGGGCTGAGGGCTACACCTTC,CASSFLGAEGYTF